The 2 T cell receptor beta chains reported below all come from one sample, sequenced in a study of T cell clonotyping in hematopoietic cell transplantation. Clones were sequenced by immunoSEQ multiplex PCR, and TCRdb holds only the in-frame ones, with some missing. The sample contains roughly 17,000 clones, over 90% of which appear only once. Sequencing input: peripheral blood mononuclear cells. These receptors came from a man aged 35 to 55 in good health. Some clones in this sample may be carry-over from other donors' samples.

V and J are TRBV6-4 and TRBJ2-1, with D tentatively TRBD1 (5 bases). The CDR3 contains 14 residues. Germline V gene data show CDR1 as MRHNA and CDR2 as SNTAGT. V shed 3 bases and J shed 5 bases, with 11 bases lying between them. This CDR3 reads CASSETDIHNEQFF. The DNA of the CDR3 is TGTGCCAGCAGTGAGACAGACATCCACAATGAGCAGTTCTTC.

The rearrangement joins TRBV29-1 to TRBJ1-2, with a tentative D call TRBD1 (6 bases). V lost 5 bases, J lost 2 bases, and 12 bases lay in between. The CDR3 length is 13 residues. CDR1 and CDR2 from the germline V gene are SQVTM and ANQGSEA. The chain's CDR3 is CSVRPTGNYGYTF. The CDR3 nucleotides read TGCAGCGTTCGTCCTACAGGGAACTATGGCTACACCTTC. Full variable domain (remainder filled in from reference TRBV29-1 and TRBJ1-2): SAVISQKPSRDICQRGTSLTIQCQVDSQVTMMFWYRQQPGQSLTLIATANQGSEATYESGFVIDKFPISRPNLTFSTLTVSNMSPEDSSIYLCSVRPTGNYGYTFGSGTRLTVV.